This T cell receptor beta chain was sequenced in a study of blood T cell repertoires in COVID-19. The assay was immunoSEQ multiplex PCR, and TCRdb's table has in-frame clones only and misses some. The table records roughly 390,000 clones, around 87% of them present only once. The junction had 13 bases not matched to a gene; V was cut back by 8 bases and J by 6 bases. CDR1 is MNHEY, CDR2 SMNVEV, per germline (reference sequence). The CDR3 length is 15 residues. The TCR comes from a woman in her twenties or thirties with COVID-19, enrolled during active disease. The sequenced sample consisted of peripheral blood. This chain joins TRBV27 and TRBJ1-2; 9 bases align to TRBD1. Here the CDR3 DNA reads TGTGCCAGCCAAAGACTAACCGGGACAGGGAATGGCTACACCTTC. Encoded protein: CASQRLTGTGNGYTF.